This T cell receptor (beta chain) was sequenced for a study of T cell responses to AZD1222 COVID-19 vaccine. Regarding the study as a whole: Spike-spanning, vaccine-associated CD4 TCRs were dominant at 160-218 and 743-854.

The method was immunoSEQ multiplex PCR; TCRdb's version includes in-frame clones alone and lacks a portion of them. The repertoire holds some 110,000 clones, with just over 85% as singletons. The CDR3 extends over 14 amino acids. J lost 7 bases, V lost 4 bases, and 8 bases had no gene match. Germline values: CDR1 MDHEN, CDR2 SYDVKM. This clone was seen a single time. Its target is unknown. The source material was peripheral blood, sampled 28 days after the second AZD1222 dose. The chain recombines TRBV28 with TRBJ1-2; 8 bases match TRBD1. The TCR sequence derives from an adult who received the AZD1222 COVID-19 vaccine. CDR3 loop: CASSSGRGRVGYTF. For the CDR3, the DNA is TGTGCCAGCAGTTCGGGCAGGGGGCGGGTTGGCTACACCTTC.